Each of the 28 T cell receptor beta chains below was sequenced from the same sample in a study of T cells after yellow fever vaccination. TCRdb recomputed calls from the 5' RACE reads with MiXCR, one row per CDR3 protein. The sample includes roughly 520,000 distinct CDR3 sequences, 21% of them seen just once. The sequencing here drew on PBMCs, taken approximately 22 days after the first yellow fever vaccination. All receptors derive from a young man who received the YFV17D yellow fever vaccine.

The V gene is TRBV12-3 or TRBV12-4, the J gene TRBJ2-3, with 10 nucleotides matching TRBD2. The CDR3 length is 19 residues. V trimming: 6 bases; J trimming: 2 bases; junction bases outside the gene matches: 17. The CDR3 protein is CASSTQDLAGATNTDTQYF. CDR3 coding DNA: TGTGCCAGCAGCACTCAGGACCTAGCGGGGGCCACGAACACAGATACGCAGTATTTT.

This clonotype has a single count. The chain joins TRBV4-3 to TRBJ2-7, with a weak D call TRBD1 (6 bases). Per germline, CDR1 LGHNA and CDR2 YSLEER. CDR3 size: 14 residues. V lost 2 bases and J 1 base, leaving 9 bases between the germline ends. The CDR3 sequence: CASSQWTESYEQYF. The CDR3 DNA is TGCGCCAGCAGCCAATGGACAGAGTCCTACGAGCAGTACTTC.

The chain carries TRBV9 and TRBJ2-5; TRBD1 or TRBD2 may be the D gene (5 bases each). The CDR3 contains 16 residues. Looked up from germline, CDR1 is SGDLS and CDR2 is YYNGEE. The V gene lost 0 bases and the J gene lost 0 bases, with 12 bases spanning the gap. CDR3 residues: CASSVDGAGHQETQYF. The CDR3 DNA sequence: TGTGCCAGCAGCGTAGACGGGGCAGGGCACCAAGAGACCCAGTACTTC.

This rearrangement joins TRBV5-6 to TRBJ1-2; D is uncertain. The CDR3 covers 13 residues. CDR1 is SGHDT and CDR2 is YYEEEE in the germline V gene. The V gene lost 1 base and the J gene lost 5 bases, with 9 bases spanning the gap. The chain's CDR3 is CASSLQFKYGYTF. The CDR3 DNA is TGTGCCAGCAGCTTGCAGTTCAAGTATGGCTACACCTTC.

The chain uses TRBV7-9 and TRBJ1-1; possible D gene TRBD1, 6 bases. This CDR3 is 12 amino acids long. V lost 8 bases and J lost 3, with 10 bases in between. CDR1 and CDR2 (germline): SEHNR, FQNEAQ (reference sequence). CDR3 sequence: CASQRGDTEAFF. CDR3 coding DNA: TGTGCCAGCCAAAGGGGGGACACTGAAGCTTTCTTT.

This chain joins TRBV4-3 and TRBJ2-1, with 10 bases that match TRBD2. The CDR3 runs to 16 residues. Looked up from germline, CDR1 is LGHNA and CDR2 is YSLEER. Germline trimming cut 1 base from V and 5 bases from J; bases unmatched to any gene: 5. The CDR3 protein is CASSQGAGGPNNEQFF. The CDR3 nucleotides are TGCGCCAGCAGCCAAGGAGCGGGGGGGCCGAACAATGAGCAGTTCTTC.

The gene calls are TRBV28 and TRBJ2-3; D is possibly TRBD1 or TRBD2 (6 bases each). The V gene's germline CDR1 is MDHEN and CDR2 SYDVKM. Trimming shortened V by 3 bases and J by 2 bases, and 12 bases separated the two germline ends. CDR3 size: 15 residues. The CDR3 DNA reads as TGTGCCAGCAGTTTCGGGGGCCCCTCCACAGATACGCAGTATTTT. This sequence encodes CASSFGGPSTDTQYF.

The chain carries TRBV5-1 and TRBJ1-1; 7 bases match TRBD1. The CDR3 covers 16 residues. Trimming removed 5 bases from V and 5 bases from J; junction bases left unmatched: 15. The germline V gene encodes CDR1 SGHRS and CDR2 YFSETQ. The CDR3, as DNA: TGCGCCAGCAGTCCGGCGGGCAGGGGGAGGTTGACTGAAGCTTTCTTT. It specifies CASSPAGRGRLTEAFF.

The rearrangement joins TRBV5-1 to TRBJ2-1, with TRBD1 matching over 8 bases. Looked up from germline, CDR1 is SGHRS and CDR2 is YFSETQ. Trimming cost V 2 bases and J 9 bases; bases outside gene matches: 4. This CDR3 spans 13 amino acids. CDR3 coding DNA: TGCGCCAGCAGCTTTCAGGGGGCGGGTGAGCAGTTCTTC. This codes for CASSFQGAGEQFF.

The rearrangement joins TRBV4-1 to TRBJ1-1; D gene ambiguous. Germline V gives CDR1 MGHRA, CDR2 YSYEKL. V dropped 0 bases and J dropped 6 bases, with 8 bases sitting between them. The CDR3 is 13 amino acids. In DNA form, the CDR3 reads TGCGCCAGCAGCCAAGAGGGTAGCCCTGAAGCTTTCTTT. Encoded protein: CASSQEGSPEAFF.

The gene calls are TRBV20-1 and TRBJ2-1, with TRBD2 matching 8 bases. CDR1 DFQATT and CDR2 SNEGSKA come from the germline V gene (reference sequence). Losses at the gene ends were 0 bases for V and 9 bases for J; bases not matched to a gene: 10. CDR3 length equals 15 residues. In DNA, the CDR3 is TGCAGTGCTAGAGATCGCGTGCGGGGGGCGGGTGAGCAGTTCTTC. This gives the protein CSARDRVRGAGEQFF.

The chain joins TRBV5-1 to TRBJ2-3; the match to TRBD2 covers 9 bases. The CDR3 covers 16 residues. The junction had 8 bases not matched to a gene; V was cut back by 2 bases and J by 4 bases. CDR1 and CDR2 from the germline V gene are SGHRS and YFSETQ. The CDR3 region has the DNA TGCGCCAGCAGCTTCATCCAGCGGGGGGCCGCAGATACGCAGTATTTT. Translating it yields CASSFIQRGAADTQYF.

Many counts were recorded for this clonotype. The J gene is TRBJ2-7, the V gene TRBV6-6; D uncertain. The CDR3 spans 12 residues. V lost 6 bases to trimming and J lost 0 bases, with 6 bases between them. The germline V gene has CDR1 MNHNY and CDR2 SVGAGI (reference sequence). Written as DNA, the CDR3 is TGTGCCAGCAGCGGGCCCTCCTACGAGCAGTACGTC. Translating it yields CASSGPSYEQYV.

This clonotype has a single count. V gene TRBV11-2 combines with J gene TRBJ1-2; 9 bases line up with TRBD1. CDR3 length: 15 amino acids. Germline CDR1 and CDR2: SGHAT and FQNNGV. The ends lost 5 bases at V and 7 bases at J; junction bases unmatched: 11. CDR3 sequence: CASSPTGTGLSGYTF. The CDR3 nucleotides are TGTGCCAGCAGCCCCACCGGGACAGGGCTTAGTGGCTACACCTTC.

The chain uses TRBV7-9 and TRBJ2-7, with 12 bases matching TRBD1. Germline V CDR1 and CDR2: SEHNR, FQNEAQ (reference sequence). The V gene end was trimmed by 5 bases and the J gene end by 4 bases; junction bases not matched to a gene: 6. This CDR3 has 15 amino acids. The CDR3 DNA reads as TGTGCCAGCAGCCCGGGACAGGGGGCTAGGTACGAGCAGTACTTC. Translating it yields CASSPGQGARYEQYF. Supplemented by reference TRBV7-9 and TRBJ2-7, the full variable domain reads DTGVSQNPRHKITKRGQNVTFRCDPISEHNRLYWYRQTLGQGPEFLTYFQNEAQLEKSRLLSDRFSAERPKGSFSTLEIQRTEQGDSAMYLCASSPGQGARYEQYFGPGTRLTVT.

Only a few counts were recorded for this clonotype. V is TRBV6-2 or TRBV6-3 and J is TRBJ1-1; D gene uncertain. Trimming removed 8 bases at V and 4 bases at J, with 14 bases between. The CDR3 totals 13 residues. Germline assignment: CDR1 MNHEY and CDR2 SVGEGT. The CDR3 loop is CASFLVRGTEAFF. The CDR3 DNA reads TGTGCCAGCTTTTTAGTCCGGGGCACTGAAGCTTTCTTT.

V usage is TRBV28 and J usage is TRBJ2-4; D is undetermined. The CDR3 is made up of 12 amino acids. From germline, CDR1 is MDHEN and CDR2 SYDVKM. V lost 6 bases to trimming and J lost 6 bases, with 9 bases between them. Written as DNA, the CDR3 is TGTGCCAGCAGAAACCCGCCAAACATTCAGTACTTC. It translates to CASRNPPNIQYF. Together with reference TRBV28 and TRBJ2-4, the CDR3 gives the full variable domain: DVKVTQSSRYLVKRTGEKVFLECVQDMDHENMFWYRQDPGLGLRLIYFSYDVKMKEKGDIPEGYSVSREKKERFSLILESASTNQTSMYLCASRNPPNIQYFGAGTRLSVL.

This clonotype was picked up many times. The V call is TRBV5-1, the J call TRBJ2-7; no firm D call. The CDR3 totals 12 residues. Trimming pared 0 bases from V and 6 bases from J, leaving 7 bases between. CDR1 and CDR2 (germline): SGHRS, YFSETQ. The CDR3, as DNA: TGCGCCAGCAGCTTGGGACGGTCCGAGCAGTACTTC. Residues: CASSLGRSEQYF.

This chain joins TRBV11-2 and TRBJ1-2; 9 bases map to TRBD1. The CDR3 totals 13 residues. The trim removed 7 bases at V and 8 bases at J, leaving 8 bases unmatched. The V gene's germline CDR1 is SGHAT and CDR2 FQNNGV. CDR3: CASNLQGAEGYTF. CDR3 sequence (DNA): TGTGCCAGCAACCTACAGGGGGCGGAAGGCTACACCTTC.

The chain carries TRBV2 and TRBJ1-3; 7 bases match TRBD1. V gave up 1 base and J gave up 1 base; unmatched junction bases: 1. The CDR3 spans 15 residues. Germline values: CDR1 SNHLY, CDR2 FYNNEI. In DNA form, the CDR3 reads TGTGCCAGCAGTGAAGGGACAGGATCTGGAAACACCATATATTTT. Translating it yields CASSEGTGSGNTIYF. The full variable domain, its missing parts supplied by reference TRBV2 and TRBJ1-3, is EPEVTQTPSHQVTQMGQEVILRCVPISNHLYFYWYRQILGQKVEFLVSFYNNEISEKSEIFDDQFSVERPDGSNFTLKIRSTKLEDSAMYFCASSEGTGSGNTIYFGEGSWLTVV.

The chain joins TRBV7-9 to TRBJ1-1; the match to TRBD1 covers 7 bases. After removal of 6 bases from V and 4 bases from J, the junction contained 8 bases not matched to a gene. Germline V gene sequence: CDR1 SEHNR, CDR2 FQNEAQ (reference sequence). CDR3 length: 14 residues. The CDR3, as DNA: TGTGCCAGCAGACATCTCGGACAGGCCACTGAAGCTTTCTTT. This encodes CASRHLGQATEAFF.

This clonotype occurred a few times. The J gene is TRBJ2-1, the V gene TRBV4-1; TRBD2 might be the D (6 bases). CDR3 length: 17 residues. Germline V gives CDR1 MGHRA, CDR2 YSYEKL. V lost 4 bases and J lost 3, with 19 bases in between. The CDR3 region has the DNA TGCGCCAGCAGCCCTTCGACTAGTTTTGACATCTACAATGAGCAGTTCTTC. This translates into CASSPSTSFDIYNEQFF.

This clonotype was observed at least ten times. The chain couples TRBV24-1 to TRBJ2-5; no reliable D call. Trimming cost V 7 bases and J 1 base, with 9 bases left between them. Germline V lookup: CDR1 KGHDR, CDR2 SFDVKD. This CDR3 is 13 amino acids long. CDR3 sequence: CATSGIFQETQYF. The CDR3 nucleotides read TGTGCCACCAGCGGAATATTCCAAGAGACCCAGTACTTC.

This clonotype has just a few counts. The chain recombines TRBV7-2 with TRBJ2-1; TRBD2 is a possible D gene (6 bases). The CDR3 totals 15 residues. V was trimmed by 2 bases and J by 9 bases, leaving 17 bases between them. The germline V gene has CDR1 SGHTA and CDR2 FQGNSA. The DNA for the CDR3 is TGTGCCAGCAGCTTAAATTTCGGCCTGGGGGGTGAGCAGTTCTTC. Translating it yields CASSLNFGLGGEQFF.

On this clonotype itself: A read error may produce the germline difference seen at one junction end. The rearrangement joins TRBV7-7 to TRBJ2-3; 8 bases agree with TRBD1. CDR1 SSHAT and CDR2 FNYEAQ come from the germline V gene (reference sequence). The CDR3 runs 15 residues. The CDR3: CASSTGTGITDTQYF. The DNA for the CDR3 is TGTGCTAGCAGCACCGGGACAGGTATCACAGATACGCAGTATTTT. Complete variable domain (other parts from reference TRBV7-7 and TRBJ2-3): GAGVSQSPRYKVTKRGQDVTLRCDPISSHATLYWYQQALGQGPEFLTYFNYEAQPDKSGLPSDRFSAERPEGSISTLTIQRTEQRDSAMYRCASSTGTGITDTQYFGPGTRLTVL.

This rearrangement joins TRBV7-2 to TRBJ2-2; D remains ambiguous. V shed 3 bases and J shed 8 bases, with 13 bases lying between them. The CDR3 has 14 amino acids. Germline assignment: CDR1 SGHTA and CDR2 FQGNSA. The CDR3: CASSLVATSGELFF. CDR3 nucleotides: TGTGCCAGCAGCTTGGTCGCGACCTCGGGGGAGCTGTTTTTT.

This chain joins TRBV10-2 and TRBJ2-3, with D perhaps TRBD1 (5 bases). The CDR3 is 12 residues long. Germline CDR1 reads WSHSY; CDR2 reads SAAADI. The ends were cut back, 6 bases at V and 5 bases at J, with 9 bases in the middle. The CDR3: CASSDQGDTQYF. Written as DNA, the CDR3 is TGCGCCAGCAGCGACCAGGGAGATACGCAGTATTTT.

This chain links TRBV9 with TRBJ2-5; perhaps TRBD1 as D (6 bases). Per the germline V gene, CDR1 is SGDLS and CDR2 is YYNGEE. The CDR3 runs to 15 residues. With 0 bases removed from V and 7 bases from J, the gap between germline ends came to 16 bases. CDR3 nucleotides: TGTGCCAGCAGCGTAGGACAGGCTGAGGGAGTGACCCAGTACTTC. Translation gives CASSVGQAEGVTQYF. Looking up the rest from reference TRBV9 and TRBJ2-5 gives the full variable domain: DSGVTQTPKHLITATGQRVTLRCSPRSGDLSVYWYQQSLDQGLQFLIQYYNGEERAKGNILERFSAQQFPDLHSELNLSSLELGDSALYFCASSVGQAEGVTQYFGPGTRLLVL.